This T cell receptor beta chain was obtained from a study of patients and donors after allogeneic stem cell transplantation. TCRdb reprocessed the RT-PCR reads via MiXCR and lists one record per CDR3 protein. Of some 960,000 distinct CDR3 sequences listed, under 20% are singletons. CDR1 and CDR2 from the germline V gene are SGHRS and YFSETQ. V lost 4 bases, J lost 7 bases, and 26 bases lay in between. The CDR3 totals 17 residues. The V gene is TRBV5-1, the J gene TRBJ1-1; D is uncertain. The receptor was isolated from a human donor who was either an allogeneic HSCT recipient or a stem cell or donor lymphocyte infusion donor (not recorded which). It is not recorded whose cells these are; they may come from a transplant donor. Material: blood, either unsorted or a sorted T cell fraction (not recorded which). The CDR3 sequence: CASSPAQRVPGLREAFF. DNA for the CDR3: TGCGCCAGCAGCCCCGCGCAGCGGGTCCCGGGTCTTCGTGAAGCTTTCTTT.